Given below is one T cell receptor beta chain in context. Profiled with immunoSEQ multiplex PCR; TCRdb holds only in-frame clones, not every one. Altogether more than 90,000 clones are present, about 86% being singletons, with the ten largest covering 4.1%. This entry is derived from a study of blood T cell repertoires in COVID-19. Germline lookup yields CDR1 LNHNV and CDR2 YYDKDF (reference sequence). This CDR3 has 16 amino acids. V was trimmed by 0 bases and J by 0 bases, leaving 9 bases between them. The V gene is TRBV15, the J gene TRBJ1-3, with a weak D call TRBD1 (6 bases). The clonotype was recovered from a man aged 55-75 years with acute or convalescent COVID-19. The specimen sequenced was peripheral blood. The CDR3 here is CATSRDTGTSGNTIYF. The CDR3 DNA follows: TGTGCCACCAGCAGAGACACAGGGACCTCTGGAAACACCATATATTTT.